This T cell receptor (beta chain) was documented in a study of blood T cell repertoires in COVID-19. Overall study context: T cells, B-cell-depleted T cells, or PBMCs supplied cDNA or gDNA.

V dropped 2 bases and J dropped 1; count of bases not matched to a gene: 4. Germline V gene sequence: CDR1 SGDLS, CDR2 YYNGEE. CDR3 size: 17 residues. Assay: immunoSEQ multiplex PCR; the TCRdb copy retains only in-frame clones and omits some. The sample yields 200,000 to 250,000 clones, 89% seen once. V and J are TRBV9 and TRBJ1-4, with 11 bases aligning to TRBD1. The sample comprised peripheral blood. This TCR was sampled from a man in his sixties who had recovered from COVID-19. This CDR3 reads CASSVSGTGGTNEKLFF. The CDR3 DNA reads TGTGCCAGCAGCGTGTCCGGGACAGGGGGAACTAATGAAAAACTGTTTTTT. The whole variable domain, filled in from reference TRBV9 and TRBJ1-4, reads DSGVTQTPKHLITATGQRVTLRCSPRSGDLSVYWYQQSLDQGLQFLIQYYNGEERAKGNILERFSAQQFPDLHSELNLSSLELGDSALYFCASSVSGTGGTNEKLFFGSGTQLSVL.